These 2 T cell receptor beta chains share one sample of origin, sequenced in a study of cytomegalovirus exposure and HLA in healthy donors. A multiplex PCR was run with 60 Vbeta primers and 13 Jbeta primers. Some clones are missing from TCRdb's copy, which holds only in-frame ones; the method was immunoSEQ multiplex PCR. The sample has 150,000 to 200,000 clones, around 80% seen once; the top ten hold 0.85% to 1.4%. Specimen: PBMCs. The receptor set was obtained from a woman aged 40 to 50 in good health and CMV-seronegative.

This clone was observed a few times. The J gene is TRBJ1-2, the V gene TRBV7-2; D is uncertain. The CDR3 is 11 amino acids. CDR1 is SGHTA, CDR2 FQGNSA, per germline. The CDR3 protein is CGSTQSDGYTF. The CDR3 DNA reads TGTGGGTCTACCCAATCTGATGGCTACACCTTC.

The rearrangement uses TRBV4-1 and TRBJ2-1; D unresolved. Trimming left V 4 bases short and J 7 bases short, with 14 bases between. Germline values: CDR1 MGHRA, CDR2 YSYEKL. CDR3 size: 14 residues. This chain's CDR3 is CASSRPGGGNEQFF. In DNA, the CDR3 is TGCGCCAGCAGCCGACCAGGTGGTGGGAATGAGCAGTTCTTC.